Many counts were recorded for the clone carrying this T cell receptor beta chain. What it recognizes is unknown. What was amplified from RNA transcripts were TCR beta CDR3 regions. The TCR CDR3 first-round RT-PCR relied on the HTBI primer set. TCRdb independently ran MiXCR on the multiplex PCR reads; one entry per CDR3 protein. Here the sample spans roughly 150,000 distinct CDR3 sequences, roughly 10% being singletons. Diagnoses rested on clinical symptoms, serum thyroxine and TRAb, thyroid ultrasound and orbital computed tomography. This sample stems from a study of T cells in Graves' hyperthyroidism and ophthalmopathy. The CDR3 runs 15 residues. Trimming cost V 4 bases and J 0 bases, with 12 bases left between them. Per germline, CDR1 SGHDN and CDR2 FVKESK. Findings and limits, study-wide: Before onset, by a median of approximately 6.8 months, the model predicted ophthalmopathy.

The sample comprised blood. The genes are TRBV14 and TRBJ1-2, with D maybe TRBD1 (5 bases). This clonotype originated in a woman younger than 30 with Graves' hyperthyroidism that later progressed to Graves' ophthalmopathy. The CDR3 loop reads CASSLNRKTNYGYTF. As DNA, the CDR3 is TGTGCCAGCAGCCTAAACAGGAAAACTAACTATGGCTACACCTTC.